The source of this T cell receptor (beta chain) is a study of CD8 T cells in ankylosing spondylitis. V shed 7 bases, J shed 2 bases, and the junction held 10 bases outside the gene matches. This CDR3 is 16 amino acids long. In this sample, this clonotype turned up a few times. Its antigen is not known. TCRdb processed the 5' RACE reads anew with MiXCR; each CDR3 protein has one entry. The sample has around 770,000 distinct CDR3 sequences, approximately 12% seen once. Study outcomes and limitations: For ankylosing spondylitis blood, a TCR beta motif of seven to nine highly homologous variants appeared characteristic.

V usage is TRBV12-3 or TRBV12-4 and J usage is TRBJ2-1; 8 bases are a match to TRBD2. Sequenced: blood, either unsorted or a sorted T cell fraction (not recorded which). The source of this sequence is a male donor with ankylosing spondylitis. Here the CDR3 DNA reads TGTGCCAGCACCTTTGGAGCGGGAGTCGCCTACAATGAGCAGTTCTTC. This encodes CASTFGAGVAYNEQFF.